A single T cell receptor beta chain is shown here with its context. The source of the sample is a study of blood T cell repertoires in COVID-19. At the level of the study: There were acute and convalescent COVID-19 samples, and they came from the United States, Italy and Spain. Sources were T cells, B-cell-depleted T cells, or PBMCs; the material itself was cDNA or gDNA.

Trimming took 4 bases from V and 6 from J; bases not matched to a gene: 10. Per germline, CDR1 SGHRS and CDR2 YFSETQ. CDR3 size: 14 residues. In the authors' methods: Amplifying reference gene primers gave estimates of nucleated cell counts. This table comes from immunoSEQ multiplex PCR, and its TCRdb copy is limited to in-frame clones, with some not included. D and trimming come from the DNA, and the V and J calls and clone size come from that table. The data show around 250,000 clones, with 84% seen just once and over 1.5% held by the top ten. Material: peripheral blood. The chain has TRBV5-1 and TRBJ2-7; TRBD1 matches at 7 bases. This TCR was recovered from a woman aged 40 to 50 who had recovered from COVID-19. CDR3 sequence (DNA): TGCGCCAGCAGCCCCGGGACAGCCTTTGTCGAGCAGTACTTC. This gives the protein CASSPGTAFVEQYF. The complete variable domain, with remaining parts taken from reference TRBV5-1 and TRBJ2-7, reads KAGVTQTPRYLIKTRGQQVTLSCSPISGHRSVSWYQQTPGQGLQFLFEYFSETQRNKGNFPGRFSGRQFSNSRSEMNVSTLELGDSALYLCASSPGTAFVEQYFGPGTRLTVT.